The T cell receptor beta chain under discussion was sequenced for a study of T-cell memory formation after mild COVID-19. TCRdb re-called the 5' RACE reads with MiXCR, one entry per CDR3 protein. This sample has 89,000 or so distinct CDR3 sequences, with around 13% found just once. Sequenced input: PBMCs or a T cell subset sorted from them (not recorded which). The sequence derives from a young man who had mild COVID-19 (a few samples of this study predate the infection). Cell type and time point are not known.

The CDR3 DNA follows: TGTGCCAGCAGCCAGGGGGGGGGCTCCTACGAGCAGTACTTC. Translated, it gives CASSQGGGSYEQYF. V gene TRBV9 combines with J gene TRBJ2-7; D tentatively fits TRBD1 or TRBD2 (7 bases each). The CDR3 consists of 14 residues. V lost 4 bases to trimming and J lost 0 bases, with 11 bases between them. From germline, CDR1 is SGDLS and CDR2 YYNGEE.